The T cell receptor (beta chain) under discussion was sequenced for a study of T cell responses to AZD1222 COVID-19 vaccine. Points from the study as a whole: Repertoires were obtained only post-peak T cell response. Donor demographics were predominantly white British with a female majority; clonal diversity may be underestimated. CD4 TCRs linked to vaccination spanned spike, dominating at 160-218 and 743-854.

Second-dose intervals of approximately 4 or approximately 12 weeks were pooled. Trimming left V 4 bases short and J 6 bases short, with 18 bases between. Germline values: CDR1 SQVTM, CDR2 ANQGSEA. The CDR3 consists of 14 residues. As concerns this clone: The target antigen is unknown.

Profiling relied on immunoSEQ multiplex PCR, and the TCRdb table lists in-frame clones only, not all of them. The sample lists approximately 140,000 clones; roughly nine tenths were seen once. The material sequenced was peripheral blood, taken 28 days after the second AZD1222 dose. The V call is TRBV29-1, the J call TRBJ1-2, with D perhaps TRBD1 (5 bases). This receptor was taken from an adult who received the AZD1222 COVID-19 vaccine. CDR3 amino acids: CSVGGRFSDNGYTF. CDR3 in DNA: TGCAGCGTTGGCGGAAGGTTCTCGGACAATGGCTACACCTTC. The full variable domain, its missing parts supplied by reference TRBV29-1 and TRBJ1-2, is SAVISQKPSRDICQRGTSLTIQCQVDSQVTMMFWYRQQPGQSLTLIATANQGSEATYESGFVIDKFPISRPNLTFSTLTVSNMSPEDSSIYLCSVGGRFSDNGYTFGSGTRLTVV.